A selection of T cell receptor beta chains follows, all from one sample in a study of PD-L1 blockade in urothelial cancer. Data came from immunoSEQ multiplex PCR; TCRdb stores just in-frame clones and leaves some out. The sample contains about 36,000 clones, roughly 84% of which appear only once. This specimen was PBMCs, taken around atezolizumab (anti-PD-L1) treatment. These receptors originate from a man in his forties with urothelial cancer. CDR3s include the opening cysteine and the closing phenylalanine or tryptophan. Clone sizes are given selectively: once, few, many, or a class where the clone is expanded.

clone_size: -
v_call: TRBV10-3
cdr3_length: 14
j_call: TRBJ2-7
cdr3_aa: CAITPGQGLYEQYF

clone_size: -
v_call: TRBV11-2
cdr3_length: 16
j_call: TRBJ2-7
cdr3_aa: CASSPIRREGSYEQYF

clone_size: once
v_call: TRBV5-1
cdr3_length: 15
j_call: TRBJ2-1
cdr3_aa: CASSLSSGGLVEQFF

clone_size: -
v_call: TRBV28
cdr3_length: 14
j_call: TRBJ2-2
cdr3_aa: CASRLAEYTGELFF

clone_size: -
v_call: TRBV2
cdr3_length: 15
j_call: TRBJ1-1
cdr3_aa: CASRKQGGANTEAFF

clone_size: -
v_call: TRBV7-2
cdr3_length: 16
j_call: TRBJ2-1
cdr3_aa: CASSLAPPGAYNEQFF

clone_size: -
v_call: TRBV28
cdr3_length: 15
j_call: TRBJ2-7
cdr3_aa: CASSRDSASSYEQYF

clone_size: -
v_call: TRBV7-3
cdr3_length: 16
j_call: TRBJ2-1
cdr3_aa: CASSRGLAISYNEQFF

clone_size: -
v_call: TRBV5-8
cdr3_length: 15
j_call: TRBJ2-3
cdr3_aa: CASSLGQGARNTQYF

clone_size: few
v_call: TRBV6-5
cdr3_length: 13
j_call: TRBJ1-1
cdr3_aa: CASSYEADTEAFF

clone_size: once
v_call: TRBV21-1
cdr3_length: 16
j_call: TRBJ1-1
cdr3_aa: CAGTTLLGAVDTEAFF

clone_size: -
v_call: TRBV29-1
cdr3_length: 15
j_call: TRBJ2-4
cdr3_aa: CSVPREVVTKNIQYF

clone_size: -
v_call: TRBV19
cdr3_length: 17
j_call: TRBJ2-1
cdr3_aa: CASTPTSGRNRGNEQFF

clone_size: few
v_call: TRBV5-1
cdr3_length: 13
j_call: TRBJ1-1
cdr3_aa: CASSGTGDTEAFF

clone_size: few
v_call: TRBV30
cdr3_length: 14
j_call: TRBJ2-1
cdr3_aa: CAWWDSHRPSEQFF

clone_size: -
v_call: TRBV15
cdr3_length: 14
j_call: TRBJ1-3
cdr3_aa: CATSRDRGGNTIYF